Here is one TCR beta chain with its context. This entry comes from a study of T-cell memory formation after mild COVID-19. The germline gives CDR1 SNHLY, CDR2 FYNNEI. The CDR3 extends over 14 amino acids. V lost 6 bases, J lost 0 bases, and 2 bases stayed unmatched. In TCRdb, the 5' RACE reads were re-called with MiXCR into one record per CDR3 protein. The table shows roughly 510,000 distinct CDR3 sequences, with roughly 17% occurring only once. This TCR came from an adult woman who had mild COVID-19 (a few samples of this study predate the infection). Cell type and time point are not known. The V call is TRBV2, the J call TRBJ1-5; 7 nucleotides align to TRBD1. Sequenced: PBMCs or a T cell subset sorted from them (not recorded which). The CDR3 DNA sequence: TGTGCCAGCAGGACAGGGAATAGCAATCAGCCCCAGCATTTT. As protein: CASRTGNSNQPQHF.